The 8 T cell receptor beta chains presented below share a single source sample, sequenced in a study of blood T cell repertoires in COVID-19. Profiling relied on immunoSEQ multiplex PCR, and the TCRdb table lists in-frame clones only, not all of them. Here the sample spans 180,000 or so clones, 86% being singletons. Sequenced material: peripheral blood. These receptors were collected from a woman older than 75 in a cohort sampled during active or convalescent COVID-19.

V usage is TRBV3-1 (or the pseudogene TRBV3-2) and J usage is TRBJ1-2, with 10 bases that match TRBD1. Per germline, CDR1 LGHDT and CDR2 YNNKEL (reference sequence). The junction had 8 bases not matched to a gene; V was cut back by 1 base and J by 6 bases. The CDR3 runs 16 residues. The CDR3 loop is CASSQVGATGGDGYTF. The CDR3 bases are TGTGCCAGCAGCCAAGTGGGGGCGACAGGGGGCGATGGCTACACCTTC.

This chain links TRBV28 with TRBJ1-2; perhaps TRBD1 as D (5 bases). The length of the CDR3 is 12 residues. In germline, CDR1 is MDHEN, CDR2 SYDVKM. V shed 1 base and J shed 7 bases, with 7 bases lying between them. The CDR3 DNA follows: TGTGCCAGCAGTTTATCGGGGGTTGGCTACACCTTC. Translation gives CASSLSGVGYTF.

This chain links TRBV5-1 with TRBJ2-5; TRBD2 agrees at 13 bases. V gave up 4 bases and J gave up 5 bases; unmatched junction bases: 8. This CDR3 region has 16 residues. Per germline, CDR1 SGHRS and CDR2 YFSETQ. This chain's CDR3 is CASSRRTSGSGETQYF. CDR3 coding DNA: TGCGCCAGCAGCCGACGGACTAGCGGGAGCGGGGAGACCCAGTACTTC.

The chain uses TRBV27 and TRBJ2-3; 11 nucleotides line up with TRBD2. CDR3 length equals 15 residues. The V gene's germline CDR1 is MNHEY and CDR2 SMNVEV (reference sequence). Germline trimming cut 6 bases from V and 2 bases from J; bases unmatched to any gene: 4. DNA for the CDR3: TGTGCCAGCAGACTAGCGGGGGCCTACACAGATACGCAGTATTTT. It specifies CASRLAGAYTDTQYF.

In its sample, this clone was seen once. The rearrangement joins TRBV6-5 to TRBJ2-7, with D possibly matching TRBD2 (5 bases). This CDR3 contains 14 residues. V was pared by 7 bases and J by 4 bases, with 17 bases between. In germline, CDR1 is MNHEY, CDR2 SVGAGI. This chain's CDR3 is CASKEGAQTYEQYV. For the CDR3, the DNA is TGTGCCAGCAAAGAGGGCGCCCAAACATACGAGCAGTACGTC.

The gene calls are TRBV4-1 and TRBJ2-7; D possibly corresponds to TRBD1 (5 bases). Germline V lookup: CDR1 MGHRA, CDR2 YSYEKL. The CDR3 is 15 amino acids. The V gene lost 1 base and the J gene lost 4 bases, with 14 bases spanning the gap. CDR3 region: CASSQGDRRVYEQYV. The CDR3, as DNA: TGCGCCAGCAGCCAAGGAGACAGAAGGGTGTACGAGCAGTACGTC.

The chain recombines TRBV20-1 with TRBJ1-2; a weak D match, TRBD1 (5 bases). Germline V gene lookup returns CDR1 DFQATT and CDR2 SNEGSKA (reference sequence). The CDR3 runs to 11 residues. The V end was cut by 6 bases, the J end by 8 bases, with 13 bases between. The CDR3 bases are TGCAGTGCCCCCGGGAGGGACGGCTACACCTTC. Amino acid sequence: CSAPGRDGYTF.

The chain joins TRBV5-8 to TRBJ1-2; D gene uncertain. The germline gives CDR1 SGHTS, CDR2 YDEGEE. The V gene lost 0 bases and the J gene lost 4 bases, with 13 bases spanning the gap. The CDR3 covers 15 residues. The CDR3 nucleotides read TGTGCCAGCAGCTTGGAAAGGAGACCAGTCTATGGCTACACCTTC. This encodes CASSLERRPVYGYTF. The whole variable domain, filled in from reference TRBV5-8 and TRBJ1-2, reads EAGVTQSPTHLIKTRGQQATLRCSPISGHTSVYWYQQALGLGLQFLLWYDEGEERNRGNFPPRFSGRQFPNYSSELNVNALELEDSALYLCASSLERRPVYGYTFGSGTRLTVV.